Below, 9 T cell receptor beta chains from the same sample are listed, as sequenced in a study of cytomegalovirus exposure and HLA in healthy donors. Primers: 60 Vbeta forward and 13 Jbeta reverse. Assay: immunoSEQ multiplex PCR; the TCRdb copy retains only in-frame clones and omits some. Found here are approximately 110,000 clones, roughly 66% of them singletons; the top ten hold more than 4.5%. Material: PBMCs. All receptors derive from a man aged 55 to 70 in good health and CMV-seropositive.

This clone appeared a few times. V and J are TRBV6-1 and TRBJ1-6, with D possibly matching TRBD1 (6 bases). This CDR3 spans 15 amino acids. Germline CDR1 and CDR2: MNHNS and SASEGT. V lost 8 bases and J 11 bases, leaving 22 bases between the germline ends. The CDR3: CASVRFGDKWAPLHF. DNA of the CDR3: TGTGCCAGCGTGAGGTTCGGGGACAAGTGGGCACCCCTCCACTTT.

This chain connects TRBV5-1 to TRBJ1-1; D is possibly TRBD1 (5 bases). The CDR3 covers 16 residues. V lost 0 bases to trimming and J lost 1 base, with 13 bases between them. Germline lookup yields CDR1 SGHRS and CDR2 YFSETQ. The CDR3 spells CASSLEGVGGNTEAFF. CDR3 in DNA: TGCGCCAGCAGCTTGGAAGGGGTGGGAGGGAACACTGAAGCTTTCTTT.

Regarding this clone: An end of the junction differs from the germline gene, which may be a read error. Other nucleotide sequences from this sample produce the same CDR3. This chain's CDR3 is CASSQAGIGQPQHF. As DNA, the CDR3 is TGCGCCAGCAGCCAAGCAGGGATCGGCCAGCCTCAGCATTTT. V is TRBV4-1 and J is TRBJ1-5, with a possible D match to TRBD1 (5 bases). Germline V CDR1 and CDR2: MGHRA, YSYEKL. This CDR3 comprises 14 residues.

The rearrangement links TRBV5-1 to TRBJ2-5; 13 bases match TRBD2. Germline CDR1 is SGHRS and CDR2 is YFSETQ. CDR3 length: 18 residues. V dropped 4 bases and J dropped 1; count of bases not matched to a gene: 10. CDR3 amino acids: CASSSGTSGTLIQETQYF. The DNA of the CDR3 is TGCGCCAGCAGCAGTGGGACTAGCGGGACCTTAATCCAAGAGACCCAGTACTTC. Full variable domain (missing parts from reference TRBV5-1 and TRBJ2-5): KAGVTQTPRYLIKTRGQQVTLSCSPISGHRSVSWYQQTPGQGLQFLFEYFSETQRNKGNFPGRFSGRQFSNSRSEMNVSTLELGDSALYLCASSSGTSGTLIQETQYFGPGTRLLVL.

This clone was detected only once. The genes are TRBV5-5 and TRBJ2-5, with D maybe TRBD1 (5 bases). The V end lost 1 base, the J end lost 6 bases, and 16 bases lay between the germline ends. Per the germline V gene, CDR1 is SGHKS and CDR2 is YYEKEE (reference sequence). The CDR3 sequence is 15 residues long. In DNA, the CDR3 is TGTGCCAGCAGCTTGATTAGGGGTGATCGGAAGACCCAGTACTTC. This gives the protein CASSLIRGDRKTQYF. Based on the CDR3 plus reference TRBV5-5 and TRBJ2-5, the full variable domain is DAGVTQSPTHLIKTRGQQVTLRCSPISGHKSVSWYQQVLGQGPQFIFQYYEKEERGRGNFPDRFSARQFPNYSSELNVNALLLGDSALYLCASSLIRGDRKTQYFGPGTRLLVL.

The chain recombines TRBV29-1 with TRBJ1-2; TRBD1 agrees at 7 bases. CDR1 and CDR2 from the germline V gene are SQVTM and ANQGSEA. The trim removed 6 bases at V and 4 bases at J, leaving 2 bases unmatched. The CDR3 sequence is 11 residues long. The CDR3 DNA sequence: TGCAGCGTCCGGGACAGCTATGGCTACACCTTC. Residues: CSVRDSYGYTF.

V gene TRBV29-1 combines with J gene TRBJ1-4; a possible D gene is TRBD1 (5 bases). The V gene's germline CDR1 is SQVTM and CDR2 ANQGSEA. The CDR3 length is 13 residues. Trimming took 7 bases from V and 7 from J, leaving 16 bases between them. This chain's CDR3 is CSGTLQGSEKLFF. CDR3 DNA: TGCAGCGGGACCCTGCAGGGTAGTGAAAAACTGTTTTTT.

The rearrangement joins TRBV5-7 to TRBJ1-2; D not resolved. TRBV5-7 belongs to the ORF category, with a function that is uncertain. V was pared by 0 bases and J by 3 bases, with 12 bases between. The CDR3 has 15 amino acids. The CDR3 loop reads CASSLAGDRDYGYTF. The CDR3 DNA follows: TGTGCCAGCAGCTTGGCCGGGGATAGGGACTATGGCTACACCTTC.

This clone was detected once. The chain uses TRBV28 and TRBJ2-1, with 9 nucleotides matching TRBD1. This CDR3 comprises 17 residues. Trimming cost V 3 bases and J 5 bases; bases outside gene matches: 11. Germline assignment: CDR1 MDHEN and CDR2 SYDVKM. The CDR3 protein is CASSFILTGGRNNEQFF. The CDR3 nucleotides read TGTGCCAGCAGTTTTATCTTAACAGGGGGCAGAAACAATGAGCAGTTCTTC. The full variable domain, with the rest looked up from reference TRBV28 and TRBJ2-1, is DVKVTQSSRYLVKRTGEKVFLECVQDMDHENMFWYRQDPGLGLRLIYFSYDVKMKEKGDIPEGYSVSREKKERFSLILESASTNQTSMYLCASSFILTGGRNNEQFFGPGTRLTVL.